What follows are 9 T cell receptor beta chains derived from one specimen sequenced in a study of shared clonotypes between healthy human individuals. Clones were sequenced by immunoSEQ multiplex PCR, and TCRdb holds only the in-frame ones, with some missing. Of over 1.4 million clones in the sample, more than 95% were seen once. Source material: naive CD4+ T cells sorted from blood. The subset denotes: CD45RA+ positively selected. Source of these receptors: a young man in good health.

In DNA, the CDR3 is TGTGCCAGCAGCGCCTCCGCCGGGACCCTCTCCTACGAGCAGTACTTC. Its protein product is CASSASAGTLSYEQYF. The V call is TRBV5-4, the J call TRBJ2-7; the D call may be TRBD1 or TRBD2 (5 bases each). Trimming stripped 4 bases from V and 0 bases from J, with 17 bases between. CDR3 length equals 16 residues. Germline V lookup: CDR1 SGHNT, CDR2 YYREEE (reference sequence).

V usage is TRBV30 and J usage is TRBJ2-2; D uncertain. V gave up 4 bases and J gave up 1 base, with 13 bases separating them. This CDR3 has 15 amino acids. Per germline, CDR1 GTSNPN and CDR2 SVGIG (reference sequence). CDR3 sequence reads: CAWTVRPLNTGELFF. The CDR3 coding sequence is TGTGCCTGGACAGTCAGACCCCTGAACACCGGGGAGCTGTTTTTT.

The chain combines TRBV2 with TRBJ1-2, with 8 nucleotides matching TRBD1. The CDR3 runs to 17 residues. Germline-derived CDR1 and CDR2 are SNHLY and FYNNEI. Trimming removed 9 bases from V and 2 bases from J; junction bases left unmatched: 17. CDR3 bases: TGTGCCAGATACGGTCAGACGGAAAGACAGGGGAACTATGGCTACACCTTC. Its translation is CARYGQTERQGNYGYTF. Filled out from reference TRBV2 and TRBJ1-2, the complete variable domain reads EPEVTQTPSHQVTQMGQEVILRCVPISNHLYFYWYRQILGQKVEFLVSFYNNEISEKSEIFDDQFSVERPDGSNFTLKIRSTKLEDSAMYFCARYGQTERQGNYGYTFGSGTRLTVV.

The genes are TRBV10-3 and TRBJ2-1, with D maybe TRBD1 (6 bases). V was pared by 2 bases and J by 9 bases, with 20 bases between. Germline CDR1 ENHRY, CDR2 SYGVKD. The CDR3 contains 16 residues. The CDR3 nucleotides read TGTGCCATCAGTGAGCGTGGGACACTCACTGTAGGTGAGCAGTTCTTC. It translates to CAISERGTLTVGEQFF.

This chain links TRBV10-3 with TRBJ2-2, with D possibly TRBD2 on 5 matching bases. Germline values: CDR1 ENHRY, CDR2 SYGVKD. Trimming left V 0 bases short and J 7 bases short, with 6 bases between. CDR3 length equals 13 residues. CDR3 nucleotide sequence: TGTGCCATCAGTGAGTCCACTAGCGGGGAGCTGTTTTTT. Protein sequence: CAISESTSGELFF.

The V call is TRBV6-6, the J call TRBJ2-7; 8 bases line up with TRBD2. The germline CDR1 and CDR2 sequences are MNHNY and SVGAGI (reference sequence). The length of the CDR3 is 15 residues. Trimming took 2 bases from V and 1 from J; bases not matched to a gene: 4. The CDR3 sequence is CASSYGGRISYEQYF. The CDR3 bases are TGTGCCAGCAGTTACGGCGGGAGGATATCCTACGAGCAGTACTTC.

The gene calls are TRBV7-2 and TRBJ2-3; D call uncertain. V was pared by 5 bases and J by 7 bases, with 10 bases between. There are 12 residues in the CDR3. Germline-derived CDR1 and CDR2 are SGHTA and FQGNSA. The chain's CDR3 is CASSRRANTQYF. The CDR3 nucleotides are TGTGCCAGCAGCCGCCGGGCCAATACGCAGTATTTT.

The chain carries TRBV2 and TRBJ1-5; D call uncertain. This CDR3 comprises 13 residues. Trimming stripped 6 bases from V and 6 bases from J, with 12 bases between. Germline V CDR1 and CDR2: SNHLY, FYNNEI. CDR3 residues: CASSAGSLQPQHF. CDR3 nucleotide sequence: TGTGCCAGCAGCGCCGGTTCCCTTCAGCCCCAGCATTTT. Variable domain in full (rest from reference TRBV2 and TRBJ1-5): EPEVTQTPSHQVTQMGQEVILRCVPISNHLYFYWYRQILGQKVEFLVSFYNNEISEKSEIFDDQFSVERPDGSNFTLKIRSTKLEDSAMYFCASSAGSLQPQHFGDGTRLSIL.

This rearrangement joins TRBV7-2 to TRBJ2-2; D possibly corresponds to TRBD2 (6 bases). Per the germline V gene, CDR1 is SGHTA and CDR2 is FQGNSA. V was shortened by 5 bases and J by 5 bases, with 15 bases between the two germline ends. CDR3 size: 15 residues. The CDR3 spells CASSPNPRGTGELFF. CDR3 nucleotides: TGTGCCAGCAGCCCAAACCCTCGGGGGACCGGGGAGCTGTTTTTT.